The 9 T cell receptor beta chains reported below all come from one sample, sequenced in a study of blood T cell repertoires in COVID-19. The method was immunoSEQ multiplex PCR; TCRdb's version includes in-frame clones alone and lacks a portion of them. The data show 150,000 to 200,000 clones, around 84% seen once. The sample was peripheral blood. These receptors originate from a human donor with acute or convalescent COVID-19. The donor label of this sample is uncertain.

The table lists this clone with a few counts. The chain couples TRBV4-3 to TRBJ2-1; TRBD2 agrees at 8 bases. This CDR3 spans 15 amino acids. V shed 0 bases and J 3 bases; nucleotides not matched to a gene: 1. The V gene's germline CDR1 is LGHNA and CDR2 YSLEER. CDR3 DNA: TGCGCCAGCAGCCAAGATCGGGGGGGCTACAATGAGCAGTTCTTC. It yields the protein CASSQDRGGYNEQFF.

The V and J genes are TRBV28 and TRBJ2-1, with 7 bases aligning to TRBD1. This CDR3 comprises 13 residues. The V gene end was trimmed by 6 bases and the J gene end by 3 bases; junction bases not matched to a gene: 2. From germline, CDR1 is MDHEN and CDR2 SYDVKM. CDR3 amino acids: CASRRDSYNEQFF. In nucleotides, the CDR3 is TGTGCCAGCAGACGGGACAGCTACAATGAGCAGTTCTTC.

The chain has TRBV7-9 and TRBJ2-3, with D possibly TRBD1 on 5 matching bases. The V gene lost 5 bases and the J gene lost 1 base, with 16 bases spanning the gap. Germline-derived CDR1 and CDR2 are SEHNR and FQNEAQ (reference sequence). CDR3 size: 16 residues. CDR3 DNA sequence: TGTGCCAGCAGCCCCCAATCAGGGCAACGCACAGATACGCAGTATTTT. This codes for CASSPQSGQRTDTQYF.

The V call is TRBV5-6, the J call TRBJ2-7; D possibly corresponds to TRBD1 (5 bases). Trimming removed 7 bases from V and 5 bases from J, with 7 bases in between. Germline values: CDR1 SGHDT, CDR2 YYEEEE. The CDR3 is 10 residues long. CDR3 residues: CASGANEQYF. The CDR3 DNA reads as TGTGCCAGCGGGGCCAACGAGCAGTACTTC.

The chain recombines TRBV7-3 with TRBJ1-4; D might be TRBD1 (5 bases). The V and J ends lost 2 bases and 7 bases respectively, with 8 bases between them. CDR3 length: 13 residues. The germline V gene encodes CDR1 SGHTA and CDR2 FQGTGA. CDR3 loop: CASSLRQGEKLFF. The DNA for the CDR3 is TGTGCCAGCAGCTTACGCCAGGGTGAAAAACTGTTTTTT.

V is TRBV5-6 and J is TRBJ2-5, with D tentatively TRBD2 (7 bases). The CDR3 spans 17 residues. Trimming left V 3 bases short and J 4 bases short, with 22 bases between. CDR1 and CDR2 (germline): SGHDT, YYEEEE. The CDR3 DNA follows: TGTGCCAGCAGCTGGTGGGTTTGGGGGGGCGAAGGAGAGACCCAGTACTTC. Translating gives CASSWWVWGGEGETQYF.

V is TRBV4-2 and J is TRBJ2-7, with D maybe TRBD1 (5 bases). Deletions cut 1 base from V and 1 base from J, with 11 bases between. In germline, CDR1 is LGHNA, CDR2 YNFKEQ. CDR3 length: 15 residues. CDR3 bases: TGTGCCAGCAGCCAAGCAGACAGTGAATCCTACGAGCAGTACTTC. Residues: CASSQADSESYEQYF.

The chain has TRBV2 and TRBJ1-5; D gene unclear. The CDR3 runs to 13 residues. V shed 5 bases and J shed 2 bases, with 7 bases lying between them. From germline, CDR1 is SNHLY and CDR2 FYNNEI. CDR3 DNA: TGTGCCAGCAGTAAGGAGGGCAATCAGCCCCAGCATTTT. It yields the protein CASSKEGNQPQHF.

The rearrangement links TRBV20-1 to TRBJ2-1; a possible D gene is TRBD2 (6 bases). The CDR3 loop spans 11 amino acids. CDR1 is DFQATT, CDR2 SNEGSKA, per germline (reference sequence). V was shortened by 6 bases and J by 7 bases, with 10 bases between the two germline ends. The CDR3 nucleotides are TGCAGTGCCTGGGGGAGGAATGAGCAGTTCTTC. Its translation: CSAWGRNEQFF.